This TCR beta chain was documented in a study of blood T cell repertoires in COVID-19. The protocol was immunoSEQ multiplex PCR, while the TCRdb copy is restricted to in-frame clones and leaves out a portion. The table includes approximately 240,000 clones, approximately 82% detected once. V shed 4 bases and J shed 7 bases, with 16 bases lying between them. The CDR3 contains 15 residues. Per germline, CDR1 MNHEY and CDR2 SVGAGI. The TCR originated in a woman in her forties who had recovered from COVID-19. Sequencing was performed on peripheral blood. The rearrangement links TRBV6-5 to TRBJ2-2; D remains ambiguous. The CDR3 DNA follows: TGTGCCAGCAGTTCCACGCTCTCCGAGCACGGGGAGCTGTTTTTT. Translated, it gives CASSSTLSEHGELFF.